The source of this T cell receptor (beta chain) is a study of T cells in localized non-small cell lung cancer. Study results and limitations: Adjacent lung exhibited a median of 57 among the 100 most abundant tumor clones.

The CDR3 consists of 10 residues. From germline, CDR1 is MNHEY and CDR2 SMNVEV (reference sequence). The ends were cut back, 6 bases at V and 3 bases at J, with 2 bases in the middle. Produced via immunoSEQ multiplex PCR; TCRdb's table is partial and in-frame only. The sample carries some 64,000 clones, about four fifths recorded once. There are a few counts of this clone. Its antigen is unidentified. This sequence joins TRBV27 and TRBJ1-2; D gene ambiguous. The input for sequencing was PBMCs, taken before any cancer treatment. The receptor comes from a man between 35 and 75 years old with stage II lung adenocarcinoma. CDR3 bases: TGTGCCAGCAGGGACTATGGCTACACCTTC. This translates into CASRDYGYTF.